The 30 T cell receptor beta chains given below trace back to one sample, sequenced in a study of blood T cell repertoires in COVID-19. Profiled with immunoSEQ multiplex PCR; TCRdb holds only in-frame clones, not every one. The sample holds under 250,000 clones; approximately 86% are singletons and the top ten take roughly 1.6%. Sequencing was carried out using peripheral blood. Every receptor here comes from a woman aged 60-75 years who had recovered from COVID-19.

This chain connects TRBV19 to TRBJ1-1; 8 bases map to TRBD1. The CDR3 extends over 14 amino acids. The germline V gene has CDR1 LNHDA and CDR2 SQIVND (reference sequence). J was trimmed by 1 base and V by 11 bases; bases with no gene match: 9. In nucleotides, the CDR3 is TGTGCCCTTCCGACCGGGACAGGGAACACTGAAGCTTTCTTT. Amino acid sequence: CALPTGTGNTEAFF.

J is TRBJ2-5 and V is TRBV18; possible D gene TRBD1, 5 bases. The CDR3 loop spans 13 amino acids. CDR1 and CDR2 from the germline V gene are KGHSH and LQKENI. V lost 4 bases, J lost 3 bases, and 9 bases lay in between. The CDR3 nucleotides are TGTGCCAGCTCACTGGGGCTCGAAGAGACCCAGTACTTC. Translated: CASSLGLEETQYF.

V is TRBV6-6 and J is TRBJ2-1, with 8 bases lining up with TRBD2. V shed 5 bases, J shed 2 bases, and the junction held 8 bases outside the gene matches. The CDR3 consists of 16 residues. Germline V gene lookup returns CDR1 MNHNY and CDR2 SVGAGI (reference sequence). The CDR3 bases are TGTGCCAGCAGTACCCGGGGGGGGCCCCCCTACAATGAGCAGTTCTTC. Translation: CASSTRGGPPYNEQFF.

The rearrangement uses TRBV28 and TRBJ2-1, with 11 bases lining up with TRBD1. The CDR3 length is 19 residues. After removal of 3 bases from V and 3 bases from J, the junction contained 13 bases not matched to a gene. Germline values: CDR1 MDHEN, CDR2 SYDVKM. CDR3 DNA sequence: TGTGCCAGCAGTTTTGAGGGGACAGGGGGAGAACCAGACTACAATGAGCAGTTCTTC. This gives the protein CASSFEGTGGEPDYNEQFF.

In its sample, this clone was seen a few times. The rearrangement joins TRBV10-3 to TRBJ1-3, with D possibly TRBD1 on 5 matching bases. Germline V gene data show CDR1 as ENHRY and CDR2 as SYGVKD. CDR3 length equals 14 residues. V lost 6 bases and J 0 bases, leaving 9 bases between the germline ends. The CDR3, as DNA: TGTGCCATCAGGAGACAGAGCTCTGGAAACACCATATATTTT. Residues: CAIRRQSSGNTIYF.

The CDR3 is CATNGQGANGETQYF. The CDR3 DNA is TGTGCCACCAATGGACAGGGGGCAAATGGAGAGACCCAGTACTTC. The V and J genes are TRBV2 and TRBJ2-5, with 11 positions matching TRBD1. The CDR3 is 15 residues long. After removal of 10 bases from V and 4 bases from J, the junction contained 11 bases not matched to a gene. Germline CDR1 SNHLY, CDR2 FYNNEI.

The chain links TRBV10-3 to TRBJ2-2; 8 nucleotides align to TRBD1. Germline trimming cut 8 bases from V and 7 bases from J; bases unmatched to any gene: 6. The CDR3 is 13 amino acids. Germline assignment: CDR1 ENHRY and CDR2 SYGVKD. The CDR3 region has the DNA TGTGCCATCGAGGGACAGGACAGCGGGGAGCTGTTTTTT. This encodes CAIEGQDSGELFF.

Only one count was recorded for this clone. The V and J genes are TRBV7-2 and TRBJ2-3; D is perhaps TRBD2 (5 bases). Trimming shortened V by 1 base and J by 7 bases, and 9 bases separated the two germline ends. The germline CDR1 and CDR2 sequences are SGHTA and FQGNSA. CDR3 length equals 13 residues. The CDR3, as DNA: TGTGCCAGCAGCTTAGGGACTTTCAATACGCAGTATTTT. It is translated as CASSLGTFNTQYF.

The rearrangement joins TRBV19 to TRBJ2-1; TRBD2 is a possible D gene (5 bases). V shed 8 bases and J shed 7 bases, with 9 bases lying between them. The germline V gene encodes CDR1 LNHDA and CDR2 SQIVND (reference sequence). The length of the CDR3 is 11 residues. This CDR3 is CASDYHNEQFF. CDR3 nucleotides: TGTGCCAGTGACTATCATAATGAGCAGTTCTTC.

This clone was detected once. The V gene is TRBV19, the J gene TRBJ1-4, with D possibly being TRBD1 (6 bases). The V and J ends lost 5 bases and 6 bases respectively, with 10 bases between them. This CDR3 is built from 13 residues. The germline gives CDR1 LNHDA, CDR2 SQIVND (reference sequence). The CDR3 region is CASSVNRDEKLFF. The CDR3 DNA is TGTGCCAGTAGTGTCAACAGGGATGAAAAACTGTTTTTT.

The chain employs TRBV6-5 and TRBJ1-2; no reliable D call. The CDR3 runs 14 residues. V was trimmed by 6 bases and J by 1 base, leaving 12 bases between them. Germline lookup yields CDR1 MNHEY and CDR2 SVGAGI. The chain's CDR3 is CASRSPVVNYGYTF. The CDR3 DNA follows: TGTGCCAGCAGGTCCCCGGTCGTTAACTATGGCTACACCTTC.

This clone was detected a few times. The rearrangement links TRBV2 to TRBJ1-5; TRBD1 is a possible D gene (6 bases). CDR3 size: 14 residues. Germline CDR1 is SNHLY and CDR2 is FYNNEI. The V gene lost 4 bases and the J gene lost 6 bases, with 13 bases spanning the gap. CDR3 DNA sequence: TGTGCCAGCAGTGTAACAGGGTTCGGTCAGCCCCAGCATTTT. Its translation: CASSVTGFGQPQHF. Full variable domain (outside the CDR3, taken from reference TRBV2 and TRBJ1-5): EPEVTQTPSHQVTQMGQEVILRCVPISNHLYFYWYRQILGQKVEFLVSFYNNEISEKSEIFDDQFSVERPDGSNFTLKIRSTKLEDSAMYFCASSVTGFGQPQHFGDGTRLSIL.

The CDR3: CASSLQPSRNTGELFF. DNA of the CDR3: TGTGCCAGCAGCTTACAACCTTCGAGAAACACCGGGGAGCTGTTTTTT. The chain couples TRBV7-3 to TRBJ2-2; D call uncertain. The CDR3 is made up of 16 amino acids. The germline V gene encodes CDR1 SGHTA and CDR2 FQGTGA. Trimming removed 2 bases at V and 2 bases at J, with 12 bases between.

The chain couples TRBV18 to TRBJ2-1; possibly TRBD2 for D (5 bases). Germline V gene data show CDR1 as KGHSH and CDR2 as LQKENI. CDR3 length equals 12 residues. V was shortened by 4 bases and J by 8 bases, with 9 bases between the two germline ends. The CDR3 reads CASSLGGYEQFF. The CDR3 nucleotides are TGTGCCAGCTCACTCGGCGGGTATGAGCAGTTCTTC.

The chain uses TRBV6-1 and TRBJ1-2; D is unresolved. This CDR3 comprises 13 residues. The V gene lost 2 bases and the J gene lost 3 bases, with 7 bases spanning the gap. CDR1 is MNHNS, CDR2 SASEGT, per germline. The chain's CDR3 is CASSERRHYGYTF. DNA of the CDR3: TGTGCCAGCAGTGAAAGGCGGCACTATGGCTACACCTTC.

The chain links TRBV5-1 to TRBJ1-1, with TRBD1 as a possible D gene (6 bases). The CDR3 extends over 15 amino acids. Looked up from germline, CDR1 is SGHRS and CDR2 is YFSETQ. Trimming stripped 1 base from V and 0 bases from J, with 10 bases between. This CDR3 reads CASSLQTGLNTEAFF. Written as DNA, the CDR3 is TGCGCCAGCAGCTTGCAGACAGGCCTGAACACTGAAGCTTTCTTT.

The chain couples TRBV19 to TRBJ2-5; TRBD2 is a possible D gene (5 bases). The ends were cut back, 3 bases at V and 2 bases at J, with 10 bases in the middle. CDR1 is LNHDA, CDR2 SQIVND, per germline (reference sequence). The CDR3 has 14 amino acids. Here the CDR3 reads CASSMGVGQETQYF. The CDR3, as DNA: TGTGCCAGTAGTATGGGAGTGGGGCAAGAGACCCAGTACTTC.

V gene TRBV10-3 combines with J gene TRBJ1-5; 9 bases map to TRBD1. With 3 bases clipped from V and 4 bases from J, the junction kept 4 bases outside the gene matches. Per the germline V gene, CDR1 is ENHRY and CDR2 is SYGVKD. The CDR3 length is 15 residues. The CDR3 here is CAISESGTGNQPQHF. The DNA of the CDR3 is TGTGCCATCAGTGAAAGCGGGACAGGGAATCAGCCCCAGCATTTT.

The chain links TRBV6-5 to TRBJ2-7; 7 bases match TRBD1. Germline assignment: CDR1 MNHEY and CDR2 SVGAGI. J gave up 2 bases and V 6 bases, and 7 bases lay outside the gene matches. The CDR3 spans 14 residues. CDR3 sequence (DNA): TGTGCCAGCAGACCCTGGGACAGCCCCTACGAGCAGTACTTC. This gives the protein CASRPWDSPYEQYF.

The genes are TRBV2 and TRBJ2-3; 9 bases match TRBD2. Germline CDR1 and CDR2: SNHLY and FYNNEI. This CDR3 region has 14 residues. Trimming at V came to 7 bases and at J to 1 base, leaving 3 bases not matched to a gene. CDR3 protein: CASKAGGGTDTQYF. The DNA for the CDR3 is TGTGCCAGCAAGGCGGGGGGGGGCACAGATACGCAGTATTTT.

The J gene is TRBJ1-1, the V gene TRBV4-3; TRBD1 is a possible D gene (5 bases). The length of the CDR3 is 15 residues. Germline V gene sequence: CDR1 LGHNA, CDR2 YSLEER. Trimming took 1 base from V and 0 from J, leaving 9 bases between them. The CDR3 DNA follows: TGCGCCAGCAGCCAAGGAAGGGGATTGAACACTGAAGCTTTCTTT. This sequence encodes CASSQGRGLNTEAFF.

V is TRBV27 and J is TRBJ1-1, with D maybe TRBD1 (5 bases). The CDR3 length is 14 residues. The germline CDR1 and CDR2 sequences are MNHEY and SMNVEV (reference sequence). Trimming took 2 bases from V and 4 from J, leaving 11 bases between them. Here the CDR3 reads CASSLQRRGTEAFF. The DNA for the CDR3 is TGTGCCAGCAGTTTACAGCGAAGGGGCACTGAAGCTTTCTTT.

This clone was found a few times. V usage is TRBV19 and J usage is TRBJ1-3; TRBD1 aligns across 7 bases. The CDR3 is made up of 14 amino acids. Germline V gene data show CDR1 as LNHDA and CDR2 as SQIVND (reference sequence). V dropped 6 bases and J dropped 4; count of bases not matched to a gene: 6. This CDR3 is CASRSRGPGNTIYF. CDR3 nucleotide sequence: TGTGCCAGTAGATCAAGGGGGCCAGGAAACACCATATATTTT.

The sample holds a few counts of this clone. The gene calls are TRBV28 and TRBJ2-7, with 7 bases identical to TRBD1. V lost 7 bases and J lost 4; bases outside the gene matches: 7. The germline CDR1 and CDR2 sequences are MDHEN and SYDVKM. The CDR3 runs to 13 residues. CDR3 sequence: CASKRGRGYEQYF. DNA for the CDR3: TGTGCCAGCAAAAGGGGGCGCGGGTACGAGCAGTACTTC.

The chain carries TRBV13 and TRBJ2-3, with 7 bases lining up with TRBD2. The germline CDR1 and CDR2 sequences are PRHDT and FYEKMQ (reference sequence). V trimming: 5 bases; J trimming: 0 bases; junction bases outside the gene matches: 11. The CDR3 has 17 amino acids. Here the CDR3 reads CASSPRGVTTSTDTQYF. CDR3 bases: TGTGCCAGCAGCCCTCGGGGGGTTACTACTAGCACAGATACGCAGTATTTT.

J is TRBJ2-2 and V is TRBV3-1 (or the pseudogene TRBV3-2); D perhaps matches TRBD1 (6 bases). Germline assignment: CDR1 LGHDT and CDR2 YNNKEL (reference sequence). The ends were cut back, 4 bases at V and 0 bases at J, with 12 bases in the middle. This CDR3 comprises 16 residues. The CDR3 DNA follows: TGTGCCAGCAGCCCCCGGACAGCTCCGAACACCGGGGAGCTGTTTTTT. Residues: CASSPRTAPNTGELFF.

On this clone itself: Within the sample, other DNA sequences also encode this same CDR3. The V call is TRBV5-1, the J call TRBJ2-5; no clear D gene. This CDR3 region has 12 residues. The V gene's germline CDR1 is SGHRS and CDR2 YFSETQ. The V and J ends lost 0 bases and 4 bases respectively, with 4 bases between them. The CDR3 sequence is CASSLAGETQYF. The CDR3, as DNA: TGCGCCAGCAGCTTGGCCGGAGAGACCCAGTACTTC.

V gene TRBV24-1 combines with J gene TRBJ1-5; 8 positions agree with TRBD1. V shed 4 bases and J 2 bases; nucleotides not matched to a gene: 3. The CDR3 is 15 residues long. The germline CDR1 and CDR2 sequences are KGHDR and SFDVKD. Here the CDR3 DNA reads TGTGCCACCAGTGACGACAGGGGTGGCAATCAGCCCCAGCATTTT. Amino acid sequence: CATSDDRGGNQPQHF.

The V gene is TRBV30, the J gene TRBJ1-5; 8 bases map to TRBD1. The CDR3 consists of 18 residues. CDR1 is GTSNPN and CDR2 is SVGIG in the germline V gene (reference sequence). V dropped 3 bases and J dropped 7; count of bases not matched to a gene: 20. The CDR3 sequence is CAWSATVFQTGAYQPQHF. The CDR3 nucleotides are TGTGCCTGGAGCGCCACGGTGTTTCAGACAGGGGCTTACCAGCCCCAGCATTTT. The entire variable domain, with the rest obtained from reference TRBV30 and TRBJ1-5, is as follows: SQTIHQWPATLVQPVGSPLSLECTVEGTSNPNLYWYRQAAGRGLQLLFYSVGIGQISSEVPQNLSASRPQDRQFILSSKKLLLSDSGFYLCAWSATVFQTGAYQPQHFGDGTRLSIL.

J is TRBJ2-3 and V is TRBV4-1, with TRBD2 matching 14 bases. The germline gives CDR1 MGHRA, CDR2 YSYEKL. The CDR3 consists of 18 residues. V was clipped by 1 base and J by 0 bases; unmatched bases: 3. The CDR3 nucleotides are TGCGCCAGCAGCCAAGGTCGGACTAGCGGGGGGAGCACAGATACGCAGTATTTT. It yields the protein CASSQGRTSGGSTDTQYF.